The sample holds many counts of the clone carrying this T cell receptor beta chain. Its antigen is not identified. The entry originates in a study of neurological immune-mediated disorders. Study-level points and caveats: The most TCR clonal expansion was seen in HTLV-1-associated myelopathy, whereas the least was seen in multiple sclerosis, below the level in healthy controls. Phylogenetic grouping placed 18 of 34 multiple sclerosis patients' repertoires in one related-CDR3 cluster, a possible signature.

V was clipped by 8 bases and J by 5 bases; unmatched bases: 11. Per the germline V gene, CDR1 is MNHNS and CDR2 is SASEGT. The CDR3 runs 15 residues. cDNA synthesis was performed by 5'RACE with 10-nucleotide random UMIs. TCRdb redid the calling of the 5' RACE reads with MiXCR, one entry per CDR3 protein. Of 90,000 to 100,000 distinct CDR3 sequences listed, around 3.4% are singletons. Sample: PBMCs. The chain uses TRBV6-1 and TRBJ2-1, with 8 positions matching TRBD2. The clonotype was recovered from a woman between 18 and 30 years old with multiple sclerosis. CDR3 nucleotides: TGTGCCAGCTATACCCGGCAGCGGGGGAACAATGAGCAGTTCTTC. Protein: CASYTRQRGNNEQFF.